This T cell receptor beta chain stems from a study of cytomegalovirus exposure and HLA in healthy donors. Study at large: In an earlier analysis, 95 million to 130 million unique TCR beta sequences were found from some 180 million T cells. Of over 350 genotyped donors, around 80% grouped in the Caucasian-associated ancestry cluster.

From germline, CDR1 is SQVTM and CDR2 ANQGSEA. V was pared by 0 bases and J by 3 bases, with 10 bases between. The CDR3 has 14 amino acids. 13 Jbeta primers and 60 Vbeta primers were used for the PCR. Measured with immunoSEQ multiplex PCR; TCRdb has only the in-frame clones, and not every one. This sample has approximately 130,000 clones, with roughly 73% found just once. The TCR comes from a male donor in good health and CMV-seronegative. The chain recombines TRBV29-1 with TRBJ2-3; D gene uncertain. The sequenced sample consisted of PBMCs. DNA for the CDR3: TGCAGCGTTGAAGACAGGTCTGGGACAGATACGCAGTATTTT. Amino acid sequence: CSVEDRSGTDTQYF.